The present entry profiles one T cell receptor beta chain with its context. Its recognized antigen is unknown. Per-nucleotide qualities are absent, and no much larger clonotype sits a single base away. The immunoSEQ two-step multiplex PCR at survey-level depth was used to amplify TRB CDR3 regions from genomic DNA. Each PCR was spiked with synthetic inline TR CDR3 controls spanning all V-J pairings to estimate template counts and remove amplification bias. Reads went through processing to reduce amplification and sequencing bias, and quantification was done against synthetic TR CDR3 analogs. Concerning the study's data processing: Raw data were processed in ImmunoSEQ Analyzer, removing out-of-frame sequences and CDR3s with stop codons, and genes were named by IMGT nomenclature. Normalized Shannon entropy, defined as 1 minus Pielou's evenness, served as the summary measure of repertoire diversity. TRB sequences were considered identical only when V gene, J gene and CDR3 were shared. Public PML clonotypes were CDR3s found in two or more PML-onset samples but not found earlier, in controls, or in public databases. Positional CDR3 amino acid composition was analyzed in Skylign with the observed count method. TCRdb carries this immuneACCESS record with in-frame sequences only. Its versions omit some clonotypes, under half of them owing to an unresolved V gene in the studies checked, with the rest unexplained. That table supplies the V and J calls and clone size; D and trimming were determined from the DNA. The sample table records about 25,000 clones; around 90% of these occur just once. Of the sample, approximately 2.3% is held by the ten largest clones.

The data were taken from a study of multiple sclerosis patients with progressive multifocal leukoencephalopathy (dated by TCRdb to between 2017 and 2020). For the wider study: The study examined peripheral T and B cells of MS patients who developed PML (4 under natalizumab, 1 after alemtuzumab) and treated patients who did not. From before therapy, through 6 and 12 months, up to PML onset, two natalizumab-treated patients who later developed PML were tracked longitudinally. The study was designed to detect JC virus-specific or public T-cell expansions arising at the time of PML onset.

For CDR1 and CDR2, the germline V gene lists SGHRS and YFSETQ. The CDR3 contains 15 residues, cysteine and phenylalanine counted. The retained sequence is limited to the CDR3, 45 bases, with the frame set at the first base. V is reduced by 0 bases and J by 6 bases, leaving a spacing of 13 bases between them. Study-wide conclusions, independent of this receptor: With only a small, descriptive cohort, it remained unclear whether the findings reflect JC virus infection or general immunocompromise. No common TRBV or TRBJ gene usage or preferential TRBV-TRBJ pairings were detected when PML developed. In most PML patients, lower normalized Shannon entropy suggested less diverse TRB repertoires, while the natalizumab-treated controls had values close to 1. TRB clones above 0.5% frequency appeared only in PML patients, but expanded clones at PML onset were already present before and during natalizumab therapy. Analysis was restricted to peripheral blood, although for natalizumab-associated PML, cerebrospinal fluid or brain lymphocytes might be more informative.

Read against the paper, the sample's time point label means: approximately twelve months of natalizumab therapy. In light of the paper, this sample's treatment or condition label describes: on natalizumab therapy at sampling. Four or five natalizumab-treated MS patients who did not develop PML were used as controls and were sampled longitudinally. Interferon beta had previously been received by all listed patients, and all PML patients were female. Blood samples for T1 were taken at 6 months of natalizumab therapy, and blood samples for T2 were taken at 12 months of natalizumab therapy. Ficoll-Hypaque density gradient centrifugation was used to isolate peripheral blood mononuclear cells.

This clonotype originated in a man between 25 and 39 years old with multiple sclerosis. This receptor chain uses TRBV5-1 and TRBJ2-1; TRBD2 is perhaps the D gene, given 5 matching bases. Specimen: PBMCs, collected from a patient treated with natalizumab. The DNA sequence is given as TGCGCCAGCAGCTTGGTGGCTAGCTCGGTCAATGAGCAGTTCTTC. Translation gives CASSLVASSVNEQFF. Reference TRBV5-1 and TRBJ2-1 proteins supply the regions before and after the CDR3; the full variable domain is: KAGVTQTPRYLIKTRGQQVTLSCSPISGHRSVSWYQQTPGQGLQFLFEYFSETQRNKGNFPGRFSGRQFSNSRSEMNVSTLELGDSALYLCASSLVASSVNEQFFGPGTRLTVL.